The 32 T cell receptor beta chains below were found in one sample sequenced in a study of Graves' ophthalmopathy and Graves' hyperthyroidism. The study amplified TCR beta CDR3 regions using RNA transcripts. The workflow started with a first-round RT-PCR run with HTBI primers and then moved on to a second-round multiplex PCR. TCRdb reprocessed the multiplex PCR reads via MiXCR and lists one record per CDR3 protein. The sample consists of 620,000 or so distinct CDR3 sequences, roughly 20% of them appearing once. Sequencing was performed on peripheral blood. These receptors were obtained from a woman between 18 and 29 years old with stable Graves' hyperthyroidism. Some clones in this sample may be carry-over from other donors' samples.

This clonotype was counted many times. The CDR3 sequence: CSARMRHGYTF. CDR3 in DNA: TGCAGTGCTAGAATGCGGCATGGCTACACCTTC. J is TRBJ1-2 and V is TRBV20-1; D gene ambiguous. Trimming removed 2 bases from V and 6 bases from J, with 7 bases in between. Looked up from germline, CDR1 is DFQATT and CDR2 is SNEGSKA (reference sequence). The CDR3 length is 11 residues.

This clonotype showed up many times. The chain combines TRBV7-3 with TRBJ1-1; D remains ambiguous. Between the trimmed V and J ends, which lost 5 bases and 11 bases, there was a span of 12 bases. The CDR3 totals 11 residues. From germline, CDR1 is SGHTA and CDR2 FQGTGA. CDR3 DNA: TGTGCCAGCAGCAGAGGTGGGATTGCTTTCTTT. Residues: CASSRGGIAFF.

This clonotype was seen many times. The V and J genes are TRBV6-1 and TRBJ1-1; D uncertain. The CDR3 length is 13 residues. V lost 2 bases to trimming and J lost 1 base, with 5 bases between them. Germline CDR1 and CDR2: MNHNS and SASEGT. CDR3 nucleotide sequence: TGTGCCAGCAGTGAATATCGGAACACTGAAGCTTTCTTT. Protein product: CASSEYRNTEAFF.

Concerning this clonotype: A read error may explain this, as a much larger clone is one base away. This sequence joins TRBV2 and TRBJ2-5, with TRBD1 matching 10 bases. Germline CDR1 reads SNHLY; CDR2 reads FYNNEI. CDR3 size: 17 residues. The CDR3 DNA follows: TGTGCCAGCAGTACGACAGGGGGCACGAGAAACGAAGAGATCCAGTACTTC. Amino acid sequence: CASSTTGGTRNEEIQYF.

V is TRBV5-6 and J is TRBJ2-7; TRBD2 matches at 13 bases. J was trimmed by 3 bases and V by 4 bases; bases with no gene match: 10. The CDR3 is 17 residues long. Germline CDR1 reads SGHDT; CDR2 reads YYEEEE. The DNA for the CDR3 is TGTGCCAGCAGCAGAGGGTCCGGGACTAGCGGGATCTACGAGCAGTACTTC. This codes for CASSRGSGTSGIYEQYF.

This clonotype was observed many times. The J gene is TRBJ1-6, the V gene TRBV28; maybe TRBD1 (5 bases). There are 13 residues in the CDR3. Germline CDR1 is MDHEN and CDR2 is SYDVKM. V shed 2 bases and J shed 9 bases, with 8 bases lying between them. The CDR3 loop is CASSLRGASPLHF. The DNA of the CDR3 is TGTGCCAGCAGTTTAAGGGGCGCTTCACCCCTCCACTTT.

There are a few counts of this clonotype. The V gene is TRBV5-1, the J gene TRBJ1-1; D is possibly TRBD1 (6 bases). The germline gives CDR1 SGHRS, CDR2 YFSETQ. The CDR3 loop spans 15 amino acids. V was clipped by 3 bases and J by 4 bases, with 16 bases between them. The CDR3 spells CASSSGQSLGTEAFF. The DNA of the CDR3 is TGCGCCAGCAGCTCCGGACAGTCTCTGGGCACTGAAGCTTTCTTT.

The chain carries TRBV12-3 or TRBV12-4 and TRBJ1-1; D uncertain. V lost 8 bases and J 0 bases, leaving 13 bases between the germline ends. The CDR3 length is 14 residues. CDR3: CASCTYSMNTEAFF. CDR3 DNA sequence: TGTGCCAGCTGTACATACTCAATGAACACTGAAGCTTTCTTT.

This clonotype was counted ten times or more. The rearrangement uses TRBV6-5 and TRBJ1-5, with D tentatively TRBD1 (6 bases). CDR1 and CDR2 (germline): MNHEY, SVGAGI. The CDR3 consists of 16 residues. V lost 0 bases to trimming and J lost 6 bases, with 15 bases between them. The CDR3 protein is CASSYSETGFGQPQHF. The CDR3 bases are TGTGCCAGCAGTTACTCGGAAACAGGGTTTGGTCAGCCCCAGCATTTT.

This clonotype appeared many times. The V and J genes are TRBV10-3 and TRBJ1-1; D unresolved. Germline CDR1 is ENHRY and CDR2 is SYGVKD. Between the trimmed V and J ends, which lost 0 bases and 10 bases, there was a span of 9 bases. The CDR3 runs 12 residues. CDR3 nucleotides: TGTGCCATCAGTGAGTCGAATTACCGAGCTTTCTTT. This gives the protein CAISESNYRAFF.

The V and J genes are TRBV5-1 and TRBJ1-1; a possible D gene is TRBD1 (6 bases). V lost 2 bases, J lost 3 bases, and 14 bases lay in between. This CDR3 has 15 residues. Germline CDR1 and CDR2: SGHRS and YFSETQ. This chain's CDR3 is CASSLTGLSYTEAFF. DNA for the CDR3: TGCGCCAGCAGCTTAACAGGGCTGTCGTACACTGAAGCTTTCTTT.

This clonotype was detected ten times or more. CDR3: CASSFLVSGTEAFF. The CDR3 DNA sequence: TGTGCCAGCAGCTTTCTGGTATCGGGCACTGAAGCTTTCTTT. The V and J genes are TRBV11-2 and TRBJ1-1; the D is unclear. The CDR3 contains 14 residues. V was trimmed by 3 bases and J by 4 bases, leaving 12 bases between them. Germline CDR1 is SGHAT and CDR2 is FQNNGV.

This clonotype was recorded many times. The chain has TRBV13 and TRBJ2-7; 7 nucleotides line up with TRBD1. The CDR3 contains 12 residues. The ends lost 6 bases at V and 5 bases at J; junction bases unmatched: 4. Germline lookup yields CDR1 PRHDT and CDR2 FYEKMQ (reference sequence). Here the CDR3 DNA reads TGTGCCAGCAGGCGCGACAGGGACGAGCAGTACTTC. This codes for CASRRDRDEQYF.

This chain uses TRBV11-2 with TRBJ1-5; no reliable D call. Germline CDR1 and CDR2: SGHAT and FQNNGV. Deletions cut 3 bases from V and 7 bases from J, with 10 bases between. CDR3 length equals 13 residues. CDR3 protein: CASSLTAVQPQHF. In nucleotides, the CDR3 is TGTGCCAGCAGCTTGACTGCGGTCCAGCCCCAGCATTTT.

The table lists this clonotype with many counts. This rearrangement joins TRBV20-1 to TRBJ1-1; D perhaps matches TRBD1 (6 bases). Germline V lookup: CDR1 DFQATT, CDR2 SNEGSKA (reference sequence). This CDR3 is 15 amino acids long. V lost 4 bases, J lost 4 bases, and 19 bases lay in between. This chain's CDR3 is CSAIIPGGRSTEAFF. CDR3 DNA sequence: TGCAGTGCTATAATCCCGGGGGGCAGGAGCACTGAAGCTTTCTTT.

This clonotype was recorded many times. This chain uses TRBV28 with TRBJ1-2; unclear D gene. Germline V gene data show CDR1 as MDHEN and CDR2 as SYDVKM. Trimming took off 1 base at V and 2 bases at J, with 8 bases between the two ends. The CDR3 has 14 amino acids. For the CDR3, the DNA is TGTGCCAGCAGTTTATCCCGGCGGAACTATGGCTACACCTTC. Translating it yields CASSLSRRNYGYTF.

This clonotype has ten or more counts. The chain uses TRBV4-2 and TRBJ2-5; either TRBD1 or TRBD2 may fit D (5 bases each). Trimming shortened V by 0 bases and J by 1 base, and 9 bases separated the two germline ends. The germline V gene encodes CDR1 LGHNA and CDR2 YNFKEQ. The CDR3 totals 15 residues. The CDR3 protein is CASSQEGRVQETQYF. DNA of the CDR3: TGTGCCAGCAGCCAAGAGGGGCGGGTCCAAGAGACCCAGTACTTC.

The chain couples TRBV6-1 to TRBJ2-5; the match to TRBD1 covers 11 bases. The V and J ends lost 7 bases and 0 bases, in that order; junction bases with no gene match: 7. Germline CDR1 MNHNS, CDR2 SASEGT. This CDR3 is built from 16 residues. The CDR3 bases are TGTGCCAGCAATCTTGGGGGACAGGGGGACCAAGAGACCCAGTACTTC. Amino acid sequence: CASNLGGQGDQETQYF.

This sequence joins TRBV20-1 and TRBJ2-7; D perhaps matches TRBD2 (7 bases). V was cut by 3 bases and J by 1 base, with 16 bases left in between. Germline loops: CDR1 DFQATT, CDR2 SNEGSKA (reference sequence). The CDR3 spans 15 residues. The CDR3 loop reads CSASGGPGPSYEQYF. The CDR3 DNA sequence: TGCAGTGCTAGCGGGGGGCCTGGGCCATCCTACGAGCAGTACTTC.

The V call is TRBV12-5, the J call TRBJ1-4, with TRBD1 identical over 9 bases. The junction had 6 bases not matched to a gene; V was cut back by 2 bases and J by 8 bases. This CDR3 comprises 15 residues. Germline V gives CDR1 LGHNT, CDR2 FRNRAP. Here the CDR3 reads CASGLTTGGTEKLFF. In DNA, the CDR3 is TGTGCTAGTGGTTTGACAACAGGGGGCACGGAAAAACTGTTTTTT.

There are many counts of this clonotype. J is TRBJ2-7 and V is TRBV6-5; TRBD2 might be the D (5 bases). The CDR3 extends over 15 amino acids. Trimming took 5 bases from V and 5 from J, leaving 19 bases between them. CDR1 and CDR2 from the germline V gene are MNHEY and SVGAGI. CDR3 bases: TGTGCCAGCAGTCAGCGGTCGGGTGGAGGCCACGAGCAGTACTTC. Protein product: CASSQRSGGGHEQYF.

This clonotype has a count of ten or more. The rearrangement joins TRBV15 to TRBJ2-5, with a weak D call TRBD2 (6 bases). V was pared by 1 base and J by 5 bases, with 11 bases between. Germline lookup yields CDR1 LNHNV and CDR2 YYDKDF (reference sequence). The CDR3 runs 14 residues. CDR3: CATSRGDGGETQYF. The DNA of the CDR3 is TGTGCCACCAGCAGAGGTGACGGAGGGGAGACCCAGTACTTC. Full variable domain (missing parts from reference TRBV15 and TRBJ2-5): DAMVIQNPRYQVTQFGKPVTLSCSQTLNHNVMYWYQQKSSQAPKLLFHYYDKDFNNEADTPDNFQSRRPNTSFCFLDIRSPGLGDTAMYLCATSRGDGGETQYFGPGTRLLVL.

This clonotype came up many times. The V call is TRBV20-1, the J call TRBJ2-2; D may be TRBD1 or TRBD2 (6 bases each). Per the germline V gene, CDR1 is DFQATT and CDR2 is SNEGSKA (reference sequence). The V gene lost 6 bases and the J gene lost 3 bases, with 14 bases spanning the gap. The CDR3 is made up of 14 amino acids. CDR3 coding DNA: TGCAGTGCCCTTAAAGGGGGGCACACCGGGGAGCTGTTTTTT. Encoded protein: CSALKGGHTGELFF.

This clonotype was detected a few times. The rearrangement uses TRBV28 and TRBJ2-3; maybe TRBD1 (6 bases). Looked up from germline, CDR1 is MDHEN and CDR2 is SYDVKM. Trimming cost V 5 bases and J 2 bases, with 20 bases left between them. CDR3 size: 17 residues. Written as DNA, the CDR3 is TGTGCCAGCAGTCTTCGTTCTTGGCAGGGGAACACAGATACGCAGTATTTT. Its protein is CASSLRSWQGNTDTQYF. The entire variable domain, with the rest obtained from reference TRBV28 and TRBJ2-3, is as follows: DVKVTQSSRYLVKRTGEKVFLECVQDMDHENMFWYRQDPGLGLRLIYFSYDVKMKEKGDIPEGYSVSREKKERFSLILESASTNQTSMYLCASSLRSWQGNTDTQYFGPGTRLTVL.

This clonotype has more than one count but fewer than ten. The chain recombines TRBV6-1 with TRBJ2-3; D remains ambiguous. The germline V and J ends were trimmed by 6 bases and 6 bases, with 10 bases remaining between them. In germline, CDR1 is MNHNS, CDR2 SASEGT. This CDR3 contains 12 residues. DNA for the CDR3: TGTGCCAGCAGCCAACCAAAGGATACGCAGTATTTT. It translates to CASSQPKDTQYF.

The chain links TRBV4-2 to TRBJ1-1, with TRBD1 identical over 7 bases. CDR3 length: 15 residues. From germline, CDR1 is LGHNA and CDR2 YNFKEQ. Trimming at V came to 1 base and at J to 4 bases, leaving 6 bases not matched to a gene. This CDR3 is CASSQGQGSGTEAFF. CDR3 sequence (DNA): TGTGCCAGCAGCCAAGGACAGGGAAGTGGCACTGAAGCTTTCTTT.

In its sample, this clonotype was seen a few times. This rearrangement joins TRBV6-4 to TRBJ1-1; 7 bases align to TRBD1. V gave up 10 bases and J gave up 4 bases; unmatched junction bases: 6. In germline, CDR1 is MRHNA, CDR2 SNTAGT. The CDR3 length is 12 residues. CDR3 coding DNA: TGTGCCATCAGGGGGAACGGCACTGAAGCTTTCTTT. Translation: CAIRGNGTEAFF.

The sample holds many counts of this clonotype. The chain recombines TRBV5-1 with TRBJ2-2; a weak D match, TRBD2 (5 bases). Trimming removed 0 bases at V and 7 bases at J, with 10 bases between. The CDR3 length is 14 residues. Germline V gene lookup returns CDR1 SGHRS and CDR2 YFSETQ. The CDR3 loop reads CASSLGLEGGELFF. The CDR3 bases are TGCGCCAGCAGCTTGGGGCTAGAGGGCGGGGAGCTGTTTTTT. Using reference TRBV5-1 and TRBJ2-2 for the parts outside the CDR3, the full variable domain is KAGVTQTPRYLIKTRGQQVTLSCSPISGHRSVSWYQQTPGQGLQFLFEYFSETQRNKGNFPGRFSGRQFSNSRSEMNVSTLELGDSALYLCASSLGLEGGELFFGEGSRLTVL.

The rearrangement joins TRBV3-1 to TRBJ2-2; TRBD2 matches 7 bases. Germline V lookup: CDR1 LGHDT, CDR2 YNNKEL (reference sequence). CDR3 size: 20 residues. The J segment lost 0 bases and the V segment lost 1 base, leaving 14 bases of the junction unmatched. CDR3 amino acids: CASSQGPLLSGTTNTGELFF. As DNA, the CDR3 is TGTGCCAGCAGCCAAGGGCCCCTACTCTCCGGGACTACGAACACCGGGGAGCTGTTTTTT.

This clonotype was detected many times. The chain joins TRBV7-9 to TRBJ2-7; D might be TRBD1 (6 bases). CDR3 length: 14 amino acids. The germline gives CDR1 SEHNR, CDR2 FQNEAQ (reference sequence). Trimming removed 5 bases from V and 5 bases from J, with 16 bases in between. CDR3 sequence reads: CASSTSGTIDEQYF. CDR3 DNA sequence: TGTGCCAGCAGCACCTCCGGGACAATCGACGAGCAGTACTTC.

The chain couples TRBV6-1 to TRBJ2-7; TRBD1 agrees at 8 bases. Germline V gene sequence: CDR1 MNHNS, CDR2 SASEGT. The trim removed 1 base at V and 5 bases at J, leaving 1 base unmatched. The CDR3 is 13 amino acids. The CDR3 DNA reads TGTGCCAGCAGTGAAGTGGACAGGGACGAGCAGTACTTC. Amino acid sequence: CASSEVDRDEQYF.

CDR3 nucleotide sequence: TGTGCCAGCAGCCAAACCCCCTTGGGGGGCTACACCTTC. As protein: CASSQTPLGGYTF. The chain joins TRBV12-3 or TRBV12-4 to TRBJ1-2; D uncertain. V was cut by 6 bases and J by 8 bases, with 16 bases left in between. CDR3 size: 13 residues.